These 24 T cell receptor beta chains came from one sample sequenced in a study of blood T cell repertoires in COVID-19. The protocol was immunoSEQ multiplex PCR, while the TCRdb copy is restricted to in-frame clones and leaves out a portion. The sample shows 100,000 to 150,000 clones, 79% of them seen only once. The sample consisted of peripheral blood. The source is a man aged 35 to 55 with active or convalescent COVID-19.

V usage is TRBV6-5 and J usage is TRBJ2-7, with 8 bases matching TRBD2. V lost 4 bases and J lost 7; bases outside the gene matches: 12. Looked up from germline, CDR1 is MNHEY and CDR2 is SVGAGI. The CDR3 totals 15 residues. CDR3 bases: TGTGCCAGCAGTTCCGCCCCCCGGACTAGCCATGAGCAGTACTTC. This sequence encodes CASSSAPRTSHEQYF.

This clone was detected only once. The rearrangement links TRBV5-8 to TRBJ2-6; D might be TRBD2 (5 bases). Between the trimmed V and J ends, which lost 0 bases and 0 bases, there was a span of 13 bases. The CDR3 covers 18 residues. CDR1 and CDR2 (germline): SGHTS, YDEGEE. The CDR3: CASSLVLRESSGANVLTF. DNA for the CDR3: TGTGCCAGCAGCTTGGTGCTGAGGGAGAGCTCTGGGGCCAACGTCCTGACTTTC.

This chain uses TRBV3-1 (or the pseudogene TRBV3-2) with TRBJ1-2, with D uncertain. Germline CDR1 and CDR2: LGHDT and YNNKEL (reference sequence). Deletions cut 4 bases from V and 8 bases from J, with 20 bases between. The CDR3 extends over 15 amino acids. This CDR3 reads CASSRGSSMGGGYTF. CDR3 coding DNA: TGTGCCAGCAGCCGCGGATCGTCCATGGGTGGGGGCTACACCTTC.

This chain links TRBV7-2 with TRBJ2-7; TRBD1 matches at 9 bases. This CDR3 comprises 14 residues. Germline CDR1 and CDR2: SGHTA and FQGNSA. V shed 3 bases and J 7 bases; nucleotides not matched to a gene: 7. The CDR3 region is CASSFRTGAGEQYF. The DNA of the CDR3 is TGTGCCAGCAGCTTCCGGACAGGGGCGGGGGAGCAGTACTTC.

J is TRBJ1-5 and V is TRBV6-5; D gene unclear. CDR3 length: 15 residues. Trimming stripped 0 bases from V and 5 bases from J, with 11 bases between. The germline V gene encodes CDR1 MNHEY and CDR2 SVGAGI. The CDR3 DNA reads TGTGCCAGCAGTTACTCGAACACGGAGTATCAGCCCCAGCATTTT. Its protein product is CASSYSNTEYQPQHF.

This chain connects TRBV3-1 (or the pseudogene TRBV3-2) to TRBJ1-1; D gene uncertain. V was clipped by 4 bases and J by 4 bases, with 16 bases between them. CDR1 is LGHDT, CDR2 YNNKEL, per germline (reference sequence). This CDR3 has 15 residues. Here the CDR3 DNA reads TGTGCCAGCAGCCCCCCCTTCGGGGAGGCCACTGAAGCTTTCTTT. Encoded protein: CASSPPFGEATEAFF.

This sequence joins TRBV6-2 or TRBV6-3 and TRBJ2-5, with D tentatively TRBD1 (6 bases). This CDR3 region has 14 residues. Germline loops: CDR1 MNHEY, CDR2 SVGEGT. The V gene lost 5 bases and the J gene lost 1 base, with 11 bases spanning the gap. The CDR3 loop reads CASSLGQIQETQYF. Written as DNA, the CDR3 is TGTGCCAGCAGTCTAGGACAGATCCAAGAGACCCAGTACTTC.

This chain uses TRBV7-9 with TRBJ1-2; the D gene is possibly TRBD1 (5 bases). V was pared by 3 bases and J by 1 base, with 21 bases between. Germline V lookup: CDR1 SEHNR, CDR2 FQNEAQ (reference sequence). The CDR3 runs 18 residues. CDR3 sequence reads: CASSLRVGRIGGNYGYTF. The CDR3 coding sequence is TGTGCCAGCAGCTTGAGGGTAGGGCGGATCGGGGGTAACTATGGCTACACCTTC.

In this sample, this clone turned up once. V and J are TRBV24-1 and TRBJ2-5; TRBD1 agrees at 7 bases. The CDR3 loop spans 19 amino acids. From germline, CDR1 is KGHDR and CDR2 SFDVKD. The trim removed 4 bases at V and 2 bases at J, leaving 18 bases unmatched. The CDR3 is CATSDPYKSDRAKQETQYF. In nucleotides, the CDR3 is TGTGCCACCAGTGACCCATACAAATCAGACAGGGCTAAACAAGAGACCCAGTACTTC.

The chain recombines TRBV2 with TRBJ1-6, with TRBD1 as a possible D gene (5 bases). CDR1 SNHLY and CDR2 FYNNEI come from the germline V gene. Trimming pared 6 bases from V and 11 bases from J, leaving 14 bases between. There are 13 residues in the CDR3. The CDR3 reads CASRGVNGAPLHF. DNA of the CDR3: TGTGCCAGCAGAGGGGTGAATGGGGCACCCCTCCACTTT.

CDR3 sequence (DNA): TGTGCCAGCAGCCGGCTAGCGGGAACGCAAGAGACCCAGTACTTC. Its translation: CASSRLAGTQETQYF. The V and J genes are TRBV3-1 (or the pseudogene TRBV3-2) and TRBJ2-5; TRBD2 agrees at 9 bases. V lost 4 bases and J lost 2; bases outside the gene matches: 5. The V gene's germline CDR1 is LGHDT and CDR2 YNNKEL (reference sequence). This CDR3 spans 15 amino acids.

The CDR3 sequence is CASRGGSSWYNEQFF. In nucleotides, the CDR3 is TGTGCCAGCAGGGGGGGGTCCTCCTGGTACAATGAGCAGTTCTTC. The chain has TRBV6-5 and TRBJ2-1; 7 nucleotides agree with TRBD2. The CDR3 consists of 15 residues. Germline trimming cut 6 bases from V and 4 bases from J; bases unmatched to any gene: 9. Germline-derived CDR1 and CDR2 are MNHEY and SVGAGI.

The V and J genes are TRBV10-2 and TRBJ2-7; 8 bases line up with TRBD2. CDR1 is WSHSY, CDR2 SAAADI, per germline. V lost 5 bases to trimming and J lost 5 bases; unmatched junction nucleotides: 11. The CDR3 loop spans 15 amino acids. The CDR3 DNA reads TGCGCCAGCAGTACCCCTGGACTAGCCCGCGACGAGCAGTACTTC. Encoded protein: CASSTPGLARDEQYF.

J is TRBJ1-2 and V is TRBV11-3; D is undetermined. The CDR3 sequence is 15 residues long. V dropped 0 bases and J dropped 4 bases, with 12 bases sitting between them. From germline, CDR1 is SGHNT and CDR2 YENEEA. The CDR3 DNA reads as TGTGCCAGCAGCTTAGATTCTGGGCCGCTCTATGGCTACACCTTC. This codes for CASSLDSGPLYGYTF. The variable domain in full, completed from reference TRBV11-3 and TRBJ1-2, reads EAGVVQSPRYKIIEKKQPVAFWCNPISGHNTLYWYLQNLGQGPELLIRYENEEAVDDSQLPKDRFSAERLKGVDSTLKIQPAELGDSAVYLCASSLDSGPLYGYTFGSGTRLTVV.

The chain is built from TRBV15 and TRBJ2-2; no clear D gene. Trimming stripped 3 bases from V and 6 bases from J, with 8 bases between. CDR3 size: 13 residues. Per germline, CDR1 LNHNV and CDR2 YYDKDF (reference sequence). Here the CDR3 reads CATSRLQPGELFF. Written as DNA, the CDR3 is TGTGCCACCAGCAGGTTACAACCCGGGGAGCTGTTTTTT.

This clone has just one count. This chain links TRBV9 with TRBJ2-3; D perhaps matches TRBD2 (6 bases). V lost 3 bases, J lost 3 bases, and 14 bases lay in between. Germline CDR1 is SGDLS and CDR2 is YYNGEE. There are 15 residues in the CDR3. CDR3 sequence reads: CASSAPGGITDTQYF. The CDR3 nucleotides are TGTGCCAGCAGCGCCCCCGGGGGTATTACAGATACGCAGTATTTT.

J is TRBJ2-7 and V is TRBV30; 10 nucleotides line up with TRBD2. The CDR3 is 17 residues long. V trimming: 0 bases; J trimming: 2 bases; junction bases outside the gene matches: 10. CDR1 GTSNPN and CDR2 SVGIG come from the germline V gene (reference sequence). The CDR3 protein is CAWSVSSLAGDTYEQYF. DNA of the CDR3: TGTGCCTGGAGTGTTTCTTCCCTAGCGGGAGATACCTACGAGCAGTACTTC.

CDR3 residues: CTSSRGGTYNEQFF. Written as DNA, the CDR3 is TGCACCTCTTCAAGGGGGGGCACCTACAATGAGCAGTTCTTC. This chain joins TRBV29-1 and TRBJ2-1, with a tentative D call TRBD2 (7 bases). This CDR3 is 14 amino acids long. CDR1 and CDR2 (germline): SQVTM, ANQGSEA.

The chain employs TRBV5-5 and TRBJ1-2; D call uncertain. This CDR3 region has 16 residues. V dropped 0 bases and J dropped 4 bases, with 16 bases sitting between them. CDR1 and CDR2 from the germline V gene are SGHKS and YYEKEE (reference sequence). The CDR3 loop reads CASSLARQAVFYGYTF. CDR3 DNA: TGTGCCAGCAGCTTGGCGCGCCAGGCAGTTTTCTATGGCTACACCTTC.

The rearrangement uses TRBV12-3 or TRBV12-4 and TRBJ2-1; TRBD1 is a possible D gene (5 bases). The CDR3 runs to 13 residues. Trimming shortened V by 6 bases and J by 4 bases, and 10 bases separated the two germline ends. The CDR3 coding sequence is TGTGCCAGCAGCCCAAGACAGTACAATGAGCAGTTCTTC. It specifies CASSPRQYNEQFF.

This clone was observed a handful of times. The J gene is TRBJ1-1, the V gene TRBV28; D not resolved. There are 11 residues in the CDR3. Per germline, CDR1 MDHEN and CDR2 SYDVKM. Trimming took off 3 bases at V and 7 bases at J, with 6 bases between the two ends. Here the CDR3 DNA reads TGTGCCAGCAGTTTTCCGAGTGAAGCTTTCTTT. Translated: CASSFPSEAFF.

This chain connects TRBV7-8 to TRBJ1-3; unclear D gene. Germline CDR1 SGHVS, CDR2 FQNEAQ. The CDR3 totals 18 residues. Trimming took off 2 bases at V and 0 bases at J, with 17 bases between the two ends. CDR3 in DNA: TGTGCCAGCAGCTTATTGGTGTACTCTCCGAGCTCTGGAAACACCATATATTTT. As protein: CASSLLVYSPSSGNTIYF.

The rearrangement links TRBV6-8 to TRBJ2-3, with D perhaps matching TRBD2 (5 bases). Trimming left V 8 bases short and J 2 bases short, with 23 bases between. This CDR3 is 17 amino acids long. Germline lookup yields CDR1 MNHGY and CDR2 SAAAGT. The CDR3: CASRPLSAPGNTDTQYF. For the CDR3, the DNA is TGTGCCAGCCGACCCCTGTCGGCGCCCGGGAACACAGATACGCAGTATTTT.

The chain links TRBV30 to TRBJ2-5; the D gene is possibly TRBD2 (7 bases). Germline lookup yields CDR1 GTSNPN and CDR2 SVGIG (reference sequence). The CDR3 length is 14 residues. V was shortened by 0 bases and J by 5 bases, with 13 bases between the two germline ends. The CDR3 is CAWSVRGAQETQYF. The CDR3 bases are TGTGCCTGGAGTGTACGGGGGGCACAGGAGACCCAGTACTTC.